These 30 T cell receptor beta chains share one sample of origin, sequenced in a study of T cells expressing NK-cell markers. TCRdb derives one entry per CDR3 protein from the 5' RACE reads, leaving out DNA. The sample totals 400,000 to 550,000 distinct CDR3 sequences. The sample consisted of blood T cells: a sorted CD56 or NKG2C T cell subset, CD4+ or CD8+ T cells, or bulk PBMC T cells (not recorded which). Every receptor here comes from a woman between 18 and 70 years old in good health.

This chain joins TRBV30 and TRBJ2-2; the TRBD1 assignment by TCRdb is unverifiable without DNA. Germline V gene sequence: CDR1 GTSNPN, CDR2 SVGIG (reference sequence). The CDR3 is made up of 17 amino acids. The CDR3 here is CAWNPAGTGGLTGELFF.

V usage is TRBV20-1 and J usage is TRBJ2-2; the TCRdb D gene call, TRBD1, has no DNA to confirm it. The CDR3 has 14 amino acids. CDR1 DFQATT and CDR2 SNEGSKA come from the germline V gene (reference sequence). This CDR3 is CSAPSAPNTGELFF.

The chain uses TRBV7-2 and TRBJ2-3; without DNA, the TCRdb call of TRBD2 cannot be checked. Germline V CDR1 and CDR2: SGHTA, FQGNSA. This CDR3 has 14 residues. The CDR3: CASSSLPSADTQYF. Combining the CDR3 with reference TRBV7-2 and TRBJ2-3 gives the whole variable domain GAGVSQSPSNKVTEKGKDVELRCDPISGHTALYWYRQSLGQGLEFLIYFQGNSAPDKSGLPSDRFSAERTGGSVSTLTIQRTQQEDSAVYLCASSSLPSADTQYFGPGTRLTVL.

V and J are TRBV15 and TRBJ1-4. The length of the CDR3 is 12 residues. Germline V CDR1 and CDR2: LNHNV, YYDKDF (reference sequence). The CDR3 is CATSRGTEKLFF.

CDR3 in amino acids: CASSFGGAPYEQYF. The chain employs TRBV28 and TRBJ2-7. CDR1 and CDR2 from the germline V gene are MDHEN and SYDVKM. The CDR3 contains 14 residues.

The chain combines TRBV28 with TRBJ2-2; TCRdb lists TRBD1, though no DNA is available to test this call. Looked up from germline, CDR1 is MDHEN and CDR2 is SYDVKM. The CDR3 contains 16 residues. The CDR3 loop reads CASTLTGTGLTGELFF.

The chain uses TRBV7-2 and TRBJ2-2; TCRdb's D call, TRBD2, is unchecked because there is no DNA. The germline V gene has CDR1 SGHTA and CDR2 FQGNSA. This CDR3 has 15 amino acids. This CDR3 is CASSLAGRATGELFF.

The chain uses TRBV6-5 and TRBJ1-1. Germline CDR1 reads MNHEY; CDR2 reads SVGAGI. This CDR3 is built from 12 residues. The CDR3 is CASSYTGAEAFF.

J is TRBJ2-7 and V is TRBV20-1; with no DNA, the TCRdb D assignment of TRBD1 cannot be verified. The CDR3 extends over 12 amino acids. Germline V gene sequence: CDR1 DFQATT, CDR2 SNEGSKA (reference sequence). CDR3: CSARLGAYEQYF.

This rearrangement joins TRBV20-1 to TRBJ2-1; the D gene TCRdb calls, TRBD1, cannot be checked with no DNA. Germline loops: CDR1 DFQATT, CDR2 SNEGSKA (reference sequence). The CDR3 runs 14 residues. CDR3 in amino acids: CSASARRARNEQFF.

The CDR3 region is CASSLGETGSYNEQFF. The J gene is TRBJ2-1, the V gene TRBV5-1; there is no DNA to check the TCRdb D call of TRBD1. Germline V CDR1 and CDR2: SGHRS, YFSETQ. This CDR3 region has 16 residues. The whole variable domain, remainder taken from reference TRBV5-1 and TRBJ2-1, is KAGVTQTPRYLIKTRGQQVTLSCSPISGHRSVSWYQQTPGQGLQFLFEYFSETQRNKGNFPGRFSGRQFSNSRSEMNVSTLELGDSALYLCASSLGETGSYNEQFFGPGTRLTVL.

The chain couples TRBV6-5 to TRBJ2-5. CDR1 is MNHEY, CDR2 SVGAGI, per germline. The CDR3 runs to 13 residues. Here the CDR3 reads CASSYVAEETQYF.

This chain uses TRBV12-3 or TRBV12-4 with TRBJ1-3; no DNA is available, so the TRBD1 call from TCRdb remains unchecked. The CDR3 extends over 16 amino acids. This CDR3 reads CASRAYRDLSGNTIYF.

The chain has TRBV7-2 and TRBJ1-1; TCRdb returns TRBD1, unconfirmable since there is no DNA. The germline V gene has CDR1 SGHTA and CDR2 FQGNSA. The CDR3 consists of 15 residues. This chain's CDR3 is CASSLEWSGSPEAFF.

The rearrangement uses TRBV6-5 and TRBJ2-7; TCRdb names TRBD2, which stays unverified in the absence of DNA. Per the germline V gene, CDR1 is MNHEY and CDR2 is SVGAGI. This CDR3 spans 14 amino acids. CDR3 loop: CASSYGTSGTEQYF.

The V call is TRBV20-1, the J call TRBJ1-4. The germline gives CDR1 DFQATT, CDR2 SNEGSKA (reference sequence). The CDR3 has 14 amino acids. The CDR3: CSASRATSTEKLFF.

This chain links TRBV6-1 with TRBJ2-3; TCRdb gives TRBD2 as the D gene, but with no DNA this cannot be confirmed. The CDR3 runs 15 residues. Germline lookup yields CDR1 MNHNS and CDR2 SASEGT. The CDR3 loop is CASTARGASSGTQYF.

This sequence joins TRBV29-1 and TRBJ2-7; TCRdb outputs TRBD2, but without DNA this stays unchecked. Germline CDR1 reads SQVTM; CDR2 reads ANQGSEA. The CDR3 extends over 15 amino acids. CDR3 amino acids: CSVEPASGFTNEQYF.

The chain recombines TRBV20-1 with TRBJ2-3; TCRdb reports TRBD1, a call that lacks DNA to check it against. This CDR3 comprises 13 residues. CDR1 is DFQATT, CDR2 SNEGSKA, per germline (reference sequence). CDR3: CSARGQGTDTQYF.

This chain connects TRBV10-3 to TRBJ2-5; there is no DNA to check the TCRdb D call of TRBD2. The CDR3 runs to 15 residues. The V gene's germline CDR1 is ENHRY and CDR2 SYGVKD. The CDR3 loop reads CAISEAGGSQETQYF.

CDR3 region: CASSEGAGATYNEQFF. The chain carries TRBV25-1 and TRBJ2-1; TCRdb picks TRBD1, but there is no DNA to check that call. Germline CDR1 reads MGHDK; CDR2 reads SYGVNS. The CDR3 contains 16 residues.

The chain recombines TRBV5-6 with TRBJ1-5. Germline CDR1 reads SGHDT; CDR2 reads YYEEEE. The CDR3 is made up of 17 amino acids. The CDR3 sequence: CASSREGSGPGNQPQHF.

The chain employs TRBV4-1 and TRBJ1-1. The CDR3 loop spans 13 amino acids. CDR1 is MGHRA, CDR2 YSYEKL, per germline. CDR3 loop: CASSRTESTEAFF.

The rearrangement uses TRBV2 and TRBJ2-1. The CDR3 consists of 14 residues. CDR1 and CDR2 (germline): SNHLY, FYNNEI. The CDR3 sequence is CASPRSSAYNEQFF.

This CDR3 reads CSARGSPGNQPQHF. The chain recombines TRBV20-1 with TRBJ1-5; absent DNA, TCRdb's TRBD1 call cannot be checked. Germline V lookup: CDR1 DFQATT, CDR2 SNEGSKA (reference sequence). This CDR3 comprises 14 residues.

The chain employs TRBV7-2 and TRBJ2-3; with no DNA, the TCRdb D assignment of TRBD2 cannot be verified. CDR3 length: 16 residues. CDR1 SGHTA and CDR2 FQGNSA come from the germline V gene. The CDR3: CASSPNSGGSRDTQYF.

CDR3 protein: CASSTRRDRGNEQFF. The chain links TRBV16 to TRBJ2-1; the TRBD1 assignment by TCRdb is unverifiable without DNA. CDR3 size: 15 residues. Germline V gene sequence: CDR1 KGHSY, CDR2 FQNENV.

The chain employs TRBV19 and TRBJ2-6. The germline gives CDR1 LNHDA, CDR2 SQIVND (reference sequence). The length of the CDR3 is 16 residues. The CDR3 reads CASSIDQRAGANVLTF.

V and J are TRBV9 and TRBJ2-3; checking the TCRdb D call of TRBD1 is not possible without DNA. This CDR3 is 14 amino acids long. Germline assignment: CDR1 SGDLS and CDR2 YYNGEE. The CDR3 here is CATSLQGSTDTQYF.

The V gene is TRBV10-2, the J gene TRBJ2-1; TCRdb reports TRBD1, a call that lacks DNA to check it against. The germline V gene has CDR1 WSHSY and CDR2 SAAADI. The CDR3 spans 12 residues. This chain's CDR3 is CASSEPGGEQFF.